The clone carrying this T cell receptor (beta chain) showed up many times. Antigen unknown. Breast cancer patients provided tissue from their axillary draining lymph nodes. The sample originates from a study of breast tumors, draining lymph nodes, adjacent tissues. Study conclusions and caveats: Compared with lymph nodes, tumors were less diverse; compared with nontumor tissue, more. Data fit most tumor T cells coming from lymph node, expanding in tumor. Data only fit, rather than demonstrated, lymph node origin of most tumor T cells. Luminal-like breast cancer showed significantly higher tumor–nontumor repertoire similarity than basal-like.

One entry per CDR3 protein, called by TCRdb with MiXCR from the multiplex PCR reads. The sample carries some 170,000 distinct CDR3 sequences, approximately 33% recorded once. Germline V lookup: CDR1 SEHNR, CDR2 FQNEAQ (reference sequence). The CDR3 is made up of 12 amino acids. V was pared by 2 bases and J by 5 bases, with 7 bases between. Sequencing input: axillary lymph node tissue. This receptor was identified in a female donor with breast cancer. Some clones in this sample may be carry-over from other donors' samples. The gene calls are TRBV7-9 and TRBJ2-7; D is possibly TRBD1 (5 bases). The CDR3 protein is CASSLKGHEQYF. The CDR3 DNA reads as TGTGCCAGCAGCTTAAAGGGGCACGAGCAGTACTTC.